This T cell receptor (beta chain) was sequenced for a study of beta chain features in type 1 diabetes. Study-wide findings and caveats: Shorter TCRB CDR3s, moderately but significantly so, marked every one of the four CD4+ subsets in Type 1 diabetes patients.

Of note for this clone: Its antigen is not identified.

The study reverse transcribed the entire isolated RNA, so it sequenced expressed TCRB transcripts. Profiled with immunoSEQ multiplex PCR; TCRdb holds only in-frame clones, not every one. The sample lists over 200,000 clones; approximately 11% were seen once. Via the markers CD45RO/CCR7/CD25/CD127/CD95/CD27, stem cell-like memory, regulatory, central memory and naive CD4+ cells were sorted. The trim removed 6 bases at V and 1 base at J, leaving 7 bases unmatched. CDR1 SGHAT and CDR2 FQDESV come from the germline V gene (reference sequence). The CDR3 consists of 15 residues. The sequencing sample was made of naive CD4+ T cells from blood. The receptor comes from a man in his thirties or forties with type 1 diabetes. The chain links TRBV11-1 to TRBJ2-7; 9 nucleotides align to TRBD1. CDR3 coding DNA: TGTGCCAGCAGACCGGGACAGGGAACGTCCTACGAGCAGTACTTC. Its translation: CASRPGQGTSYEQYF. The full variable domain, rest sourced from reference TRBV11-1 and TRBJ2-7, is EAEVAQSPRYKITEKSQAVAFWCDPISGHATLYWYRQILGQGPELLVQFQDESVVDDSQLPKDRFSAERLKGVDSTLKIQPAELGDSAMYLCASRPGQGTSYEQYFGPGTRLTVT.